This entry lists 9 T cell receptor beta chains sequenced from one sample in a study of T cell repertoires in cytomegalovirus infection (dated by TCRdb to about 2019). The instrument given in TCRdb is Illumina HiSeq 1500. TCRdb reran the public reads through fastp at Q25 and MiXCR, keeping productive beta chains. Rows with one shared CDR3 protein collapse into an entry with the most common genes and DNA. In all, the sample holds about 310,000 distinct CDR3 sequences, and just under 25% of those were seen once. The biggest ten clones account for about an eighth of the sample. The treatment or condition label on this specimen signifies: in vitro stimulation with specific CMV peptide epitopes to enrich CMV-specific T cells. These TCRs are of unknown antigen specificity. The source material was cultured PBMCs, sampled from culture after CMV antigen stimulation. Receptor source: a human donor in good health (CMV status not recorded). Some clones in this sample may be carry-over from other donors' samples.

This chain links TRBV10-3 with TRBJ2-6, with D possibly TRBD2 on 6 matching bases. This CDR3 is built from 16 residues. V was shortened by 1 base and J by 2 bases, with 9 bases between the two germline ends. Germline CDR1 and CDR2: ENHRY and SYGVKD. The CDR3 DNA follows: TGTGCCATCAGTGAGTGGGGGAGGACTGGGGCCAACGTCCTGACTTTC. Protein product: CAISEWGRTGANVLTF.

This clonotype has a handful of counts. V and J are TRBV6-6 and TRBJ2-7, with TRBD2 matching 7 bases. Losses at the gene ends were 0 bases for V and 1 base for J; bases not matched to a gene: 6. This CDR3 contains 16 residues. Germline V gene data show CDR1 as MNHNY and CDR2 as SVGAGI (reference sequence). CDR3 sequence (DNA): TGTGCCAGCAGTTACTCCTCGGGGAGGGTATCCTACGAGCAGTACGTC. Amino acid sequence: CASSYSSGRVSYEQYV.

This clonotype was counted a single time. V is TRBV6-8 and J is TRBJ2-3; 9 bases line up with TRBD1. J gave up 3 bases and V 6 bases, and 7 bases lay outside the gene matches. The CDR3 runs 15 residues. CDR1 MNHGY and CDR2 SAAAGT come from the germline V gene. This CDR3 reads CASRRDRDQTDTQYF. The CDR3 DNA is TGTGCCAGCAGAAGGGACAGGGACCAAACAGATACGCAGTATTTT.

This clonotype has only a few counts. The J gene is TRBJ1-2, the V gene TRBV6-1, with 7 nucleotides matching TRBD1. V gave up 5 bases and J gave up 7 bases; unmatched junction bases: 16. The CDR3 consists of 16 residues. Per germline, CDR1 MNHNS and CDR2 SASEGT. The CDR3: CASSTRTGVALGGYTF. The DNA for the CDR3 is TGTGCCAGCAGTACTAGAACAGGGGTAGCCCTAGGTGGCTACACCTTC.

This clonotype has a count of ten or more. The V and J genes are TRBV10-3 and TRBJ2-1, with a tentative D call TRBD1 (5 bases). The V gene lost 5 bases and the J gene lost 6 bases, with 17 bases spanning the gap. Germline V lookup: CDR1 ENHRY, CDR2 SYGVKD. The CDR3 is made up of 15 amino acids. CDR3 in amino acids: CAISSSTDGSNEQFF. In DNA, the CDR3 is TGTGCCATCAGTAGCTCGACAGATGGGTCCAATGAGCAGTTCTTC.

V is TRBV10-3 and J is TRBJ1-1; D remains ambiguous. The ends were cut back, 7 bases at V and 8 bases at J, with 20 bases in the middle. Looked up from germline, CDR1 is ENHRY and CDR2 is SYGVKD. The CDR3 runs to 14 residues. CDR3: CAITPRTDSDEAFF. Here the CDR3 DNA reads TGTGCCATCACTCCCCGGACGGACTCCGACGAAGCTTTCTTT.

V gene TRBV10-3 combines with J gene TRBJ1-1, with D possibly matching TRBD1 (6 bases). The CDR3 is 14 residues long. The germline V gene encodes CDR1 ENHRY and CDR2 SYGVKD. Trimming cost V 0 bases and J 8 bases, with 13 bases left between them. Written as DNA, the CDR3 is TGTGCCATCAGTGAGTCGTATCAGGGACACGAAGCTTTCTTT. This translates into CAISESYQGHEAFF.

This clonotype was found a few times. The V call is TRBV28, the J call TRBJ2-1; TRBD1 or TRBD2 may be the D gene (6 bases each). CDR3 length: 15 amino acids. V gave up 7 bases and J gave up 2 bases, with 15 bases separating them. CDR1 is MDHEN and CDR2 is SYDVKM in the germline V gene. The CDR3 region has the DNA TGTGCCAGCAACCCCGGGGGCGCCGCCTACAATGAGCAGTTCTTC. Its protein product is CASNPGGAAYNEQFF.

The chain combines TRBV27 with TRBJ1-6; TRBD1 matches 7 bases. CDR1 and CDR2 (germline): MNHEY, SMNVEV (reference sequence). Germline trimming cut 6 bases from V and 6 bases from J; bases unmatched to any gene: 5. The CDR3 has 14 residues. In nucleotides, the CDR3 is TGTGCCAGCAGCAAGACAGGGACTAATTCACCCCTCCACTTT. This sequence encodes CASSKTGTNSPLHF.